These 20 T cell receptor beta chains came from one sample sequenced in a study of blood T cells in healthy people across ages. A second PCR of about 6 to 12 cycles used a sample-barcoded 5' primer and a J-beta primer mix. One entry per CDR3 protein, called by TCRdb with MiXCR from the 5' RACE reads. The sample contains 910,000 or so distinct CDR3 sequences, just over 50% of which appear only once. Sequenced input: blood. The receptors were sampled from a woman aged 55-69 years in good health.

The chain joins TRBV20-1 to TRBJ2-7, with D possibly matching TRBD2 (5 bases). The J call may be incorrect, as the DNA end agrees better with TRBJ2-5. Germline assignment: CDR1 DFQATT and CDR2 SNEGSKA (reference sequence). This CDR3 spans 15 amino acids. The CDR3 here is CSASLRWGVGETQYF. Here the CDR3 DNA reads TGCAGTGCTAGCCTTAGGTGGGGAGTTGGAGAGACCCAGTACTTC.

This clonotype was seen a handful of times. V gene TRBV29-1 combines with J gene TRBJ1-4, with 7 bases lining up with TRBD1. CDR1 and CDR2 (germline): SQVTM, ANQGSEA. The CDR3 runs to 14 residues. With 4 bases clipped from V and 0 bases from J, the junction kept 2 bases outside the gene matches. The DNA for the CDR3 is TGCAGCGTTGGGGACAGCTCAACTAATGAAAAACTGTTTTTT. Protein: CSVGDSSTNEKLFF.

This clonotype has a handful of counts. V usage is TRBV2 and J usage is TRBJ2-4, with 7 bases matching TRBD2. V lost 6 bases to trimming and J lost 8 bases; unmatched junction nucleotides: 4. The CDR3 is 12 residues long. From germline, CDR1 is SNHLY and CDR2 FYNNEI. CDR3 DNA: TGTGCCAGCAGGACGGGGGGTGACATTCAGTACTTC. Its protein is CASRTGGDIQYF. Filled out from reference TRBV2 and TRBJ2-4, the complete variable domain reads EPEVTQTPSHQVTQMGQEVILRCVPISNHLYFYWYRQILGQKVEFLVSFYNNEISEKSEIFDDQFSVERPDGSNFTLKIRSTKLEDSAMYFCASRTGGDIQYFGAGTRLSVL.

The rearrangement uses TRBV3-1 and TRBJ2-3; TRBD2 matches 11 bases. Germline trimming cut 5 bases from V and 7 bases from J; bases unmatched to any gene: 14. This CDR3 comprises 17 residues. Germline CDR1 reads LGHDT; CDR2 reads YNNKEL (reference sequence). CDR3: CASSFLSGRGETYTQYF. The DNA of the CDR3 is TGTGCCAGCAGCTTCCTTAGCGGGAGGGGAGAGACGTATACGCAGTATTTT.

The chain couples TRBV11-2 to TRBJ2-7, with D maybe TRBD2 (5 bases). The length of the CDR3 is 15 residues. Trimming shortened V by 4 bases and J by 3 bases, and 16 bases separated the two germline ends. Germline lookup yields CDR1 SGHAT and CDR2 FQNNGV. The CDR3 sequence: CASSSNLGEGYEQYF. The CDR3 nucleotides are TGTGCCAGCAGCTCCAACCTGGGAGAGGGCTACGAGCAGTACTTC.

This rearrangement joins TRBV29-1 to TRBJ2-3; 7 bases match TRBD2. The germline V gene has CDR1 SQVTM and CDR2 ANQGSEA. The CDR3 consists of 16 residues. Trimming removed 7 bases from V and 0 bases from J; junction bases left unmatched: 13. The DNA of the CDR3 is TGCAGCGAAAGGGGTGGACTAGAGGACAGCACAGATACGCAGTATTTT. Amino acid sequence: CSERGGLEDSTDTQYF.

This clonotype has at least ten counts. This chain connects TRBV20-1 to TRBJ2-5; TRBD1 aligns across 7 bases. The CDR3 consists of 13 residues. CDR1 and CDR2 from the germline V gene are DFQATT and SNEGSKA (reference sequence). The V segment lost 1 base and the J segment 6 bases; nucleotides outside the gene matches: 5. CDR3 in DNA: TGCAGTGCTAGAGGAGGGGGCGGACAGACCCAGTACTTC. Amino acids: CSARGGGGQTQYF.

This clonotype occurred many times. This chain uses TRBV14 with TRBJ2-6; D ambiguous. The germline V and J ends were trimmed by 2 bases and 4 bases, with 15 bases remaining between them. This CDR3 spans 17 amino acids. In germline, CDR1 is SGHDN, CDR2 FVKESK. The CDR3 loop is CASSQTLLVSGANVLTF. Here the CDR3 DNA reads TGTGCCAGCAGCCAAACACTGTTGGTCTCGGGGGCCAACGTCCTGACTTTC.

This clonotype was observed a few times. The V gene is TRBV7-6, the J gene TRBJ1-2; 10 bases line up with TRBD1. Per germline, CDR1 SGHVS and CDR2 FNYEAQ. V lost 5 bases, J lost 10 bases, and 10 bases stayed unmatched. There are 14 residues in the CDR3. CDR3 nucleotide sequence: TGTGCCAGCAGCCCGCCGGGACAGGGGTTTGACTACACCTTC. This encodes CASSPPGQGFDYTF.

Regarding this clonotype: One base away lies a much larger clone, so this may be a sequencing read error. The chain employs TRBV10-3 and TRBJ2-3; D unclear. Germline V gene sequence: CDR1 ENHRY, CDR2 SYGVKD. V was pared by 0 bases and J by 8 bases, with 12 bases between. The CDR3 runs 14 residues. The CDR3 coding sequence is TGTGCCATCAGTGAGTCCTACAGCCCAGGTACGCAGTATTTT. Translation: CAISESYSPGTQYF.

This clonotype has only a few counts. J is TRBJ2-7 and V is TRBV21-1; TRBD1, the table's D call, was not compared with the DNA. TRBV21-1 is marked as a pseudogene. The CDR3 length is 14 residues. CDR3 sequence (DNA): TGTGCCACCTATATCCGGGACAAAATCTACGAGCAGTACTTC. Protein: CATYIRDKIYEQYF.

The chain combines TRBV5-1 with TRBJ2-2; D uncertain. With 0 bases removed from V and 4 bases from J, the gap between germline ends came to 10 bases. The CDR3 consists of 15 residues. The germline V gene encodes CDR1 SGHRS and CDR2 YFSETQ. CDR3 in amino acids: CASSLAQTGTGELFF. CDR3 DNA sequence: TGCGCCAGCAGCTTGGCACAAACGGGCACCGGGGAGCTGTTTTTT.

A few counts support this clonotype. The chain recombines TRBV27 with TRBJ2-7, with D perhaps matching TRBD1 (6 bases). CDR3 length: 15 residues. V was shortened by 4 bases and J by 3 bases, with 16 bases between the two germline ends. The germline V gene encodes CDR1 MNHEY and CDR2 SMNVEV (reference sequence). CDR3 in DNA: TGTGCCAGCAGTTCCTACCGGGACATGAGCTACGAGCAGTACTTC. Translating it yields CASSSYRDMSYEQYF.

A few counts support this clonotype. This chain's CDR3 is CASSSGVGQSGANVLTF. DNA of the CDR3: TGTGCCAGCAGCTCCGGAGTGGGACAGTCTGGGGCCAACGTCCTGACTTTC. This chain uses TRBV7-3 with TRBJ2-6, with 7 bases aligning to TRBD1. V shed 4 bases and J 1 base; nucleotides not matched to a gene: 7. Germline CDR1 and CDR2: SGHTA and FQGTGA. The CDR3 consists of 17 residues.

This rearrangement joins TRBV7-3 to TRBJ2-3; TRBD2 matches 9 bases. This CDR3 is built from 18 residues. V lost 4 bases to trimming and J lost 0 bases; unmatched junction nucleotides: 11. The V gene's germline CDR1 is SGHTA and CDR2 FQGTGA. CDR3: CASSSTILAGTSTDTQYF. The CDR3 coding sequence is TGTGCCAGCAGCTCCACAATTCTAGCGGGGACTAGCACAGATACGCAGTATTTT.

This clonotype turned up a few times. The CDR3 DNA sequence: TGTGCCAGCAGCCACGAGGACTTTTATGGCTACACCTTC. It yields the protein CASSHEDFYGYTF. The chain couples TRBV7-2 to TRBJ1-2; unclear D gene. Trimming removed 5 bases at V and 5 bases at J, with 12 bases between. Germline-derived CDR1 and CDR2 are SGHTA and FQGNSA. The CDR3 is 13 residues long.

Here the CDR3 reads CASSQVGFTTSGRTDTQYF. DNA of the CDR3: TGTGCCAGCAGCCAAGTGGGGTTCACCACTAGCGGGAGAACAGATACGCAGTATTTT. This chain links TRBV14 with TRBJ2-3, with TRBD2 matching 11 bases. From germline, CDR1 is SGHDN and CDR2 FVKESK. The CDR3 sequence is 19 residues long. The trim removed 1 base at V and 3 bases at J, leaving 12 bases unmatched.

The chain carries TRBV27 and TRBJ1-1, with D perhaps TRBD1 (5 bases). V was cut by 8 bases and J by 4 bases, with 14 bases left in between. Germline values: CDR1 MNHEY, CDR2 SMNVEV (reference sequence). The CDR3 consists of 13 residues. CDR3 protein: CASPGGETTEAFF. CDR3 nucleotide sequence: TGTGCCAGCCCGGGGGGAGAGACCACTGAAGCTTTCTTT.

V is TRBV2 and J is TRBJ1-6, with D unclear. The CDR3 has 14 residues. Germline loops: CDR1 SNHLY, CDR2 FYNNEI. V was cut by 7 bases and J by 7 bases, with 14 bases left in between. In DNA, the CDR3 is TGTGCCAGCACTTATACCCTAACGAATTCACCCCTCCACTTT. Translated: CASTYTLTNSPLHF.

In its sample, this clonotype was seen a few times. J is TRBJ2-4 and V is TRBV7-2; 7 nucleotides match TRBD2. Germline V gene data show CDR1 as SGHTA and CDR2 as FQGNSA. The V and J ends lost 5 bases and 3 bases, in that order; junction bases with no gene match: 4. This CDR3 comprises 14 residues. The CDR3 DNA is TGTGCCAGCAGCGCGGGGGTGAGCAAAAACATTCAGTACTTC. This codes for CASSAGVSKNIQYF.